This passage covers 9 T cell receptor beta chains from one sample sequenced in a study of T cells in Graves' hyperthyroidism and ophthalmopathy. Template material for amplifying TCR beta CDR3 regions consisted of RNA transcripts. During a first-round RT-PCR of the TCR CDR3, the HTBI primer set was used. TCRdb passed the multiplex PCR reads through MiXCR, listing each CDR3 protein once. The table has 450,000 to 600,000 distinct CDR3 sequences, roughly 21% seen once. Sequenced input: blood. These receptors originate from a man aged 40-50 years with Graves' ophthalmopathy.

V is TRBV20-1 and J is TRBJ1-5; no definite D call. V was trimmed by 1 base and J by 12 bases, leaving 13 bases between them. The CDR3 contains 12 residues. CDR1 and CDR2 from the germline V gene are DFQATT and SNEGSKA (reference sequence). The CDR3 sequence is CSARGAGDNQHF. CDR3 nucleotide sequence: TGCAGTGCTAGAGGCGCCGGCGACAACCAGCATTTT.

This clonotype came up many times. Here the CDR3 reads CASSLGVGDNEQFF. The CDR3 DNA reads TGTGCCAGCAGCTTAGGGGTAGGGGACAATGAGCAGTTCTTC. The rearrangement uses TRBV11-2 and TRBJ2-1, with D maybe TRBD1 (5 bases). Germline V gene data show CDR1 as SGHAT and CDR2 as FQNNGV. Deletions cut 1 base from V and 5 bases from J, with 9 bases between. CDR3 size: 14 residues.

V is TRBV7-2 and J is TRBJ2-5, with D maybe TRBD2 (6 bases). The CDR3 totals 16 residues. Germline V gives CDR1 SGHTA, CDR2 FQGNSA. Deletions cut 2 bases from V and 2 bases from J, with 15 bases between. The CDR3 region has the DNA TGTGCCAGCAGCTTAAGTGTACTAGCTGTACAAGAGACCCAGTACTTC. It specifies CASSLSVLAVQETQYF.

The rearrangement uses TRBV6-2 or TRBV6-3 and TRBJ1-1; maybe TRBD1 (6 bases). Looked up from germline, CDR1 is MNHEY and CDR2 is SVGEGT. Trimming took 5 bases from V and 4 from J, leaving 11 bases between them. The CDR3 runs to 13 residues. CDR3 nucleotides: TGTGCCAGCAGTACAGGGCTGGGCACTGAAGCTTTCTTT. Protein product: CASSTGLGTEAFF.

This clonotype was seen repeatedly, ten times or more. This chain uses TRBV3-1 with TRBJ2-1; D not certain. V gave up 3 bases and J gave up 3 bases, with 12 bases separating them. The CDR3 contains 15 residues. The V gene's germline CDR1 is LGHDT and CDR2 YNNKEL (reference sequence). CDR3 sequence: CASSQSASSYNEQFF. CDR3 DNA: TGTGCCAGCAGCCAGTCGGCCTCAAGCTACAATGAGCAGTTCTTC.

This clonotype has at least ten counts. The chain has TRBV5-1 and TRBJ2-7; perhaps TRBD1 as D (6 bases). V dropped 4 bases and J dropped 6 bases, with 17 bases sitting between them. The CDR3 length is 14 residues. Germline V gene lookup returns CDR1 SGHRS and CDR2 YFSETQ. CDR3 sequence: CASSVRTVNSEQYF. CDR3 DNA sequence: TGCGCCAGCAGCGTCCGGACAGTTAATTCCGAGCAGTACTTC.

The chain joins TRBV24-1 to TRBJ2-1; TRBD1 might be the D (6 bases). Germline CDR1 and CDR2: KGHDR and SFDVKD. V was cut by 4 bases and J by 9 bases, with 15 bases left in between. The CDR3 is 14 residues long. The CDR3 bases are TGTGCCACCAGTGACGTGGGACAAGAAGCTGAGCAGTTCTTC. This translates into CATSDVGQEAEQFF.

This clonotype was observed at least ten times. This chain joins TRBV7-3 and TRBJ1-1, with 7 bases fitting TRBD1. V gave up 6 bases and J gave up 11 bases; unmatched junction bases: 12. This CDR3 contains 13 residues. In germline, CDR1 is SGHTA, CDR2 FQGTGA. CDR3 nucleotide sequence: TGTGCCAGCAGTCCTCGACAGGGAGGTTCGGCTTTCTTT. Translating it yields CASSPRQGGSAFF.

The chain combines TRBV7-2 with TRBJ1-2; no clear D gene. The ends were cut back, 1 base at V and 7 bases at J, with 4 bases in the middle. CDR1 is SGHTA, CDR2 FQGNSA, per germline. The CDR3 runs 11 residues. CDR3 DNA: TGTGCCAGCAGCTTAGAGTCTGGCTACACCTTC. As protein: CASSLESGYTF. The complete variable domain, with remaining parts taken from reference TRBV7-2 and TRBJ1-2, reads GAGVSQSPSNKVTEKGKDVELRCDPISGHTALYWYRQSLGQGLEFLIYFQGNSAPDKSGLPSDRFSAERTGGSVSTLTIQRTQQEDSAVYLCASSLESGYTFGSGTRLTVV.